Listed below are T cell receptor delta chains from one sample, sequenced in a study of Vδ1+ human thymocytes. TCRdb reran clone calling via CATT on the multiplex PCR reads. The sample holds about 58,000 delta-chain clones, roughly 16% seen once. Input material: Vdelta1+ gamma-delta thymocytes from the thymus. These receptors were taken from a girl less than two years old who had congenital heart surgery. The conserved cysteine and the conserved F or W are not part of the CDR3 here. The order of the fields is J gene, V gene, CDR3 length, CDR3 protein.

j_call: TRDJ1
v_call: TRDV2
cdr3_length: 16
cdr3_aa: ACCVPYWGIPPTDKLI

j_call: TRDJ1
v_call: TRDV1
cdr3_length: 19
cdr3_aa: ALGEPGLIRGIRRYTDKLI

j_call: TRDJ1
v_call: TRDV1
cdr3_length: 20
cdr3_aa: ALGEPQGFQVIDRTYTDKLT

j_call: TRDJ1
v_call: TRDV1
cdr3_length: 16
cdr3_aa: ALGSWPHGGWHTDKLI

j_call: TRDJ1
v_call: TRDV1
cdr3_length: 16
cdr3_aa: ALGEWGLQGDGADKLI

j_call: TRDJ1
v_call: TRDV1
cdr3_length: 19
cdr3_aa: ALGELEGGWGPYGTTDKLI

j_call: TRDJ2
v_call: TRDV2
cdr3_length: 20
cdr3_aa: ACDTVAYYWGTPEILTAQLF

j_call: TRDJ1
v_call: TRDV1
cdr3_length: 16
cdr3_aa: ALGEGLRWGKDTDKLI

j_call: TRDJ1
v_call: TRDV1
cdr3_length: 20
cdr3_aa: ALGEPLTAPAPSGGYPDKLI

j_call: TRDJ1
v_call: TRDV1
cdr3_length: 12
cdr3_aa: ALGELRPFDKLI

j_call: TRDJ1
v_call: TRDV1
cdr3_length: 17
cdr3_aa: ALGEPPLPTRTGLDKLI

j_call: TRDJ1
v_call: TRDV2
cdr3_length: 16
cdr3_aa: ACPVMGDTGRNTDKLI

j_call: TRDJ1
v_call: TRDV1
cdr3_length: 20
cdr3_aa: ALGEPRFLRNWGAGDTDKLI

j_call: TRDJ1
v_call: TRDV1
cdr3_length: 18
cdr3_aa: ALGEPPGWGTVAYTDKLI

j_call: TRDJ1
v_call: TRDV1
cdr3_length: 14
cdr3_aa: ALGETGGRYTDKLI

j_call: TRDJ3
v_call: TRDV2
cdr3_length: 17
cdr3_aa: ACDTDKLGDTGDTRQMF